The clone carrying this T cell receptor beta chain appeared a few times. A sort by CD45RO/CCR7/CD25/CD127/CD95/CD27 yielded CD4+ naive, central memory, regulatory and stem cell-like memory cells. This entry is derived from a study of beta chain features in type 1 diabetes. Expressed TCRB transcripts were sequenced because the entire RNA isolate underwent reverse transcription. Assay: immunoSEQ multiplex PCR; the TCRdb copy retains only in-frame clones and omits some. The table lists 300,000 to 450,000 clones, roughly an eighth of them singletons. The CDR3 spans 14 residues. V dropped 0 bases and J dropped 2; count of bases not matched to a gene: 1. Germline CDR1 SGHRS, CDR2 YFSETQ.

This rearrangement joins TRBV5-1 to TRBJ2-7; 8 nucleotides match TRBD1. What was sequenced was naive CD4+ T cells from blood. The origin of this receptor is a man between 18 and 29 years old in good health. This CDR3 reads CASSLDRGAYEQYF. The CDR3 DNA is TGCGCCAGCAGCTTGGACAGGGGGGCCTACGAGCAGTACTTC.